This T cell receptor (beta chain) was captured by sequencing in a study of T-cell reconstitution after alpha-beta-depleted transplantation in children. Study-wide points: T-cell counts and diversity at one year following transplant were attributed mainly to newly produced T cells.

The CDR3 is 16 amino acids. V was pared by 0 bases and J by 3 bases, with 2 bases of the junction left unmatched. Germline CDR1 and CDR2: LGHNA and YNFKEQ. TCRbeta library construction was performed incorporating unique molecular identifiers. TCRdb recomputed calls from the PCR reads with MiXCR, one row per CDR3 protein. The sample lists 900,000 or so distinct CDR3 sequences; under 20% were seen once. This clonotype has only a few counts. Its antigen is still unknown. The sequence was obtained from a male patient between 5 and 17 years old who had a stem cell transplant for acute lymphoblastic leukemia, so the T cells may come from the graft donor. J is TRBJ2-3 and V is TRBV4-2; 11 nucleotides line up with TRBD2. The sample consisted of PBMCs, mostly from graft donor cells, taken 360 days after TCRalphabeta/CD19-depleted stem cell transplant. CDR3 nucleotides: TGTGCCAGCAGCCAAGATACTAGCGGGAGTACAGATACGCAGTATTTT. As protein: CASSQDTSGSTDTQYF.